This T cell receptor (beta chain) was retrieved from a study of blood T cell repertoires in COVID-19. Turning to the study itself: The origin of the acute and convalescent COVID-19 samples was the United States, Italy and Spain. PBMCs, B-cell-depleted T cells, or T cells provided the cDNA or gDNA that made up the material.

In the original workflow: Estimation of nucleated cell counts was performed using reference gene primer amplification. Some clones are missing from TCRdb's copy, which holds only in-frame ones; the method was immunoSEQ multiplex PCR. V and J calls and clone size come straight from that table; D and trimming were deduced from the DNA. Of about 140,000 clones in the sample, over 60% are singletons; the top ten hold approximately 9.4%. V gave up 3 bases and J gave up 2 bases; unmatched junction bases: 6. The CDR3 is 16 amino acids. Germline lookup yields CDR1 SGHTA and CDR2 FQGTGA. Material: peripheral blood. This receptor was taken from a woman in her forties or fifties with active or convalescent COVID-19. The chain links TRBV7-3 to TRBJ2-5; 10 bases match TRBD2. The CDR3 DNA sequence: TGTGCCAGCAGCTTCGGACCGACTAGCGGGCAAGAGACCCAGTACTTC. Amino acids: CASSFGPTSGQETQYF.